Below, 2 T cell receptor beta chains from the same sample are listed, as sequenced in a study of human T cells and chemical hapten exposure. TCRdb called the RACE reads again in MiXCR, with one record for every CDR3 protein. Altogether about 300,000 distinct CDR3 sequences are present, 5.5% being singletons, with the ten largest covering over 7%. Described time point: pre-sensitization, week 0. Regarding treatment: therapeutic diphenylcyclopropenone sensitization with weekly scalp DPC. Source: whole blood, taken in connection with sensitization to the hapten diphenylcyclopropenone (DPC). The receptors stem from a woman younger than 30 with alopecia areata. Some clones in this sample may be carry-over from other donors' samples.

This clonotype was picked up many times. The chain couples TRBV6-2 or TRBV6-3 to TRBJ2-7; D is undetermined. With 3 bases removed from V and 8 bases from J, the gap between germline ends came to 17 bases. This CDR3 comprises 14 residues. Germline values: CDR1 MNHEY, CDR2 SVGEGT. CDR3 sequence (DNA): TGTGCCAGCAGTTATTCCCCAGCGCCTGGCCAGCAGTACTTC. Its protein product is CASSYSPAPGQQYF.

The V and J genes are TRBV7-9 and TRBJ1-2; no clear D. V lost 3 bases and J 4 bases, leaving 15 bases between the germline ends. This CDR3 has 15 amino acids. Germline CDR1 reads SEHNR; CDR2 reads FQNEAQ (reference sequence). The CDR3 sequence is CASSFSLTESYGYTF. For the CDR3, the DNA is TGTGCCAGCAGCTTCTCGCTTACCGAGAGCTATGGCTACACCTTC.